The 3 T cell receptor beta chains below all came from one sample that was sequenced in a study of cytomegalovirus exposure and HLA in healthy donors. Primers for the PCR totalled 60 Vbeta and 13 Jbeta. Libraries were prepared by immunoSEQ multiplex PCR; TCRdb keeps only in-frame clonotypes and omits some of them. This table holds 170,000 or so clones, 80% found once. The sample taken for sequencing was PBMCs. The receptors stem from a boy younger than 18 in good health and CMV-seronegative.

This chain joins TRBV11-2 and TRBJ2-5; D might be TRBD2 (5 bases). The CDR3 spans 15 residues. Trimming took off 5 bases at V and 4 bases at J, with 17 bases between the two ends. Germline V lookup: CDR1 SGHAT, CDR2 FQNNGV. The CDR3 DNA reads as TGTGCCAGCAGCATCACCCGGGCGGCGGGAGAGACCCAGTACTTC. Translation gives CASSITRAAGETQYF.

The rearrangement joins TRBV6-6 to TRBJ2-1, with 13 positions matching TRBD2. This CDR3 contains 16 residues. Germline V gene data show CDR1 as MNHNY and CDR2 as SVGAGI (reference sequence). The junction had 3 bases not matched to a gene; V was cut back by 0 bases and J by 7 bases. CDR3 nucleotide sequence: TGTGCCAGCAGTTACTCGGGACTAGCGGGGAGGAATGAGCAGTTCTTC. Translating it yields CASSYSGLAGRNEQFF.

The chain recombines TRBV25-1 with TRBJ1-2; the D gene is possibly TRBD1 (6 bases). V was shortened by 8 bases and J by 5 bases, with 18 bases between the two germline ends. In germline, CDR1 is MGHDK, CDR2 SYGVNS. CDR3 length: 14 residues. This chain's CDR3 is CASSEGDGNYGYTF. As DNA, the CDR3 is TGTGCCAGCTCCGAGGGGGACGGGAATTATGGCTACACCTTC.